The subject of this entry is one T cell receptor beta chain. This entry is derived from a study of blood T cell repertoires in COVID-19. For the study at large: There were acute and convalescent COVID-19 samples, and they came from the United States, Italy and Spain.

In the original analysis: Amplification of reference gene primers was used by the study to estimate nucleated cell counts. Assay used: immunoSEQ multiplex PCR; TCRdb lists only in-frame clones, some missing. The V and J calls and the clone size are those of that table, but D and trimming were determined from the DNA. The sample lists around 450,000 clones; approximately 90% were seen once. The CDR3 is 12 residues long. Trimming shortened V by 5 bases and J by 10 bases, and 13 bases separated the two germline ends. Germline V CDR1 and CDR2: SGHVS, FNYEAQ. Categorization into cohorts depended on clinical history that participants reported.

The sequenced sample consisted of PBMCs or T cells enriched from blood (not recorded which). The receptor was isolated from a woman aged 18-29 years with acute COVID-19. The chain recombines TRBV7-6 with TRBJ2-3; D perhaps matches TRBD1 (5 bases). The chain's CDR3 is CASSPYPGPQYF. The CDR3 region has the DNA TGTGCCAGCAGCCCTTACCCAGGGCCGCAGTATTTT.